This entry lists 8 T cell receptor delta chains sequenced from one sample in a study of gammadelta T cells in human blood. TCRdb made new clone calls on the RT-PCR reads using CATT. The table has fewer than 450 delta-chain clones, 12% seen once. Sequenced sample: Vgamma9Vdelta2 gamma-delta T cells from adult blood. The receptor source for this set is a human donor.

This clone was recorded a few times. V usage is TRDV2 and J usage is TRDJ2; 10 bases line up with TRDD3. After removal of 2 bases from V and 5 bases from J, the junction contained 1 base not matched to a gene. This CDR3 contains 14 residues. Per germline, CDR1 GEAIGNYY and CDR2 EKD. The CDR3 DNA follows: TGTGCCTGTGACATACTGGGGGATACAGCACAACTCTTCTTT. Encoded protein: CACDILGDTAQLFF.

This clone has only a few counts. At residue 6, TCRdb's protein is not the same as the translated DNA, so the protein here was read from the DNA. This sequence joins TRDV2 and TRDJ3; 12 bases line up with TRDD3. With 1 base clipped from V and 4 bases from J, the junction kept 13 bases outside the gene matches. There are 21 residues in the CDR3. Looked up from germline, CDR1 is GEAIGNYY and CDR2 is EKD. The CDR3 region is CACDTPVGLGDTSWDTRQMFF. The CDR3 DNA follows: TGTGCCTGTGACACGCCAGTAGGGCTGGGGGATACGTCGTGGGACACCCGACAGATGTTTTTC.

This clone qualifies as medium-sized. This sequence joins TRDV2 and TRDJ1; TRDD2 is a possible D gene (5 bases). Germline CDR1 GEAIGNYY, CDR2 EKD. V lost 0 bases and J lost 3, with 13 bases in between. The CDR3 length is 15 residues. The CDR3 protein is CACDTVSLRADKLIF. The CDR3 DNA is TGTGCCTGTGACACCGTGAGCCTTCGTGCCGATAAACTCATCTTT.

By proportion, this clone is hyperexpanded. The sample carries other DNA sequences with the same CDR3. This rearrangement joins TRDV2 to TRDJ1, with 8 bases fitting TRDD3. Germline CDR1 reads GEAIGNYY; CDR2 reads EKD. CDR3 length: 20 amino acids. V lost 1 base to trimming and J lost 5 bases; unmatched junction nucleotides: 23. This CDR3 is CACDTVGPLGTGGVRDKLIF. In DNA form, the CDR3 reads TGTGCCTGTGACACGGTGGGTCCACTGGGGACTGGGGGTGTTAGAGATAAACTCATCTTT.

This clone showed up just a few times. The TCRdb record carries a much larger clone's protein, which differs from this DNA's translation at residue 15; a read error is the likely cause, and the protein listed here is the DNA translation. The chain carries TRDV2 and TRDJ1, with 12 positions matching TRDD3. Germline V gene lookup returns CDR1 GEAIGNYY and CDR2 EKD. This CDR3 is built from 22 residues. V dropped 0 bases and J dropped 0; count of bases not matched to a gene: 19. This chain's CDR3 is CACDTVRPSILGDTMYTDKLIF. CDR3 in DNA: TGTGCCTGTGACACCGTTCGACCAAGCATACTGGGGGATACCATGTACACCGATAAACTCATCTTT.

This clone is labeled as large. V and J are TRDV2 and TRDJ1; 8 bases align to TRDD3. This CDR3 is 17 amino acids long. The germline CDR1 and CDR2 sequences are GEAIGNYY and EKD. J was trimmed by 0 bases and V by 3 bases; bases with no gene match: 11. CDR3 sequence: CACDPLLGAGYTDKLIF. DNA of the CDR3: TGTGCCTGTGACCCCTTACTGGGGGCTGGGTACACCGATAAACTCATCTTT.

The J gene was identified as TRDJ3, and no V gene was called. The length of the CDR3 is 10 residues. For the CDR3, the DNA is TGCTCCGGGGACACCCGACAGATGTTTTTC. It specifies CSGDTRQMFF.

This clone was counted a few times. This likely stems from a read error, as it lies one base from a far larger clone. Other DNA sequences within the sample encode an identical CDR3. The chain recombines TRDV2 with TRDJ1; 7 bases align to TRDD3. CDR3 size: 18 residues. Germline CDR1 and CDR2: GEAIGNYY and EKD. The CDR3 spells CACDTVLGGPEDTDKLIF. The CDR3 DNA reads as TGCGCCTGTGACACCGTCCTGGGGGGCCCCGAGGACACCGATAAACTCATCTTT.